The present T cell receptor beta chain was sequenced within a study of post-analysis software for immune sequencing data. Study details: Both relapsing-remitting and secondary progressive multiple sclerosis featured among the disease courses, as did progressive-relapsing multiple sclerosis. Study-wide findings and caveats: Samples prepared in the same batch strongly co-clustered by F measure. Significantly lower normalized Chao1 diversity was seen in multiple sclerosis patients than in controls. Patients used about five TRBV segments, including TRBV5-6, TRBV5-1 and TRBV20-1, more often than controls.

In this sample, this clonotype turned up a few times. Its specificity is not known. cDNA libraries for TCR beta contained unique molecular identifiers. Around 500,000 cDNA molecules were obtained from 1 to 10 million T cells. In TCRdb, the PCR reads were re-called with MiXCR into one record per CDR3 protein. Found here are some 690,000 distinct CDR3 sequences, 30% of them singletons; the top ten hold around 0.55%. Trimming cost V 6 bases and J 7 bases, with 13 bases left between them. This CDR3 is 13 amino acids long. The germline V gene has CDR1 KGHSH and CDR2 LQKENI. This receptor was obtained from a girl aged 10 to 17 with multiple sclerosis. The chain carries TRBV18 and TRBJ2-1; weak D call: TRBD1 (6 bases). Material for sequencing was blood. The CDR3 DNA sequence: TGTGCCAGCTCCCTCGGACAGAGGAATGAGCAGTTCTTC. Protein product: CASSLGQRNEQFF.